This T cell receptor (beta chain) derives from a study of spatial heterogeneity in lung cancer. Study as a whole: Detection consistently captured more beta-chain sequences than alpha-chain sequences.

Study-wide results and limits: There were more appearances of ubiquitous expanded tumor TCRs in blood at resection than at follow-up.

Time point defined: blood at routine non-recurrence follow-up after resection. Unsorted samples of tumor, nontumor lung or frozen PBMC had their whole RNA sequenced. A single record per CDR3 protein comes from TCRdb applying MiXCR to the 5' RACE reads. The sample holds about 52,000 distinct CDR3 sequences, under 8% seen once. This clonotype showed up many times. Its antigen is undetermined. Germline V lookup: CDR1 SGHDN, CDR2 FVKESK. The CDR3 extends over 11 amino acids. V was pared by 4 bases and J by 12 bases, with 10 bases between. This specimen consisted of PBMCs, obtained at follow-up. This receptor was identified in a female donor with early-stage non-small cell lung cancer. The chain recombines TRBV14 with TRBJ2-1, with a tentative D call TRBD1 (5 bases). The DNA of the CDR3 is TGTGCCAGCAGCCGGCAGGGCGCGCAGTTCTTC. Translated: CASSRQGAQFF.